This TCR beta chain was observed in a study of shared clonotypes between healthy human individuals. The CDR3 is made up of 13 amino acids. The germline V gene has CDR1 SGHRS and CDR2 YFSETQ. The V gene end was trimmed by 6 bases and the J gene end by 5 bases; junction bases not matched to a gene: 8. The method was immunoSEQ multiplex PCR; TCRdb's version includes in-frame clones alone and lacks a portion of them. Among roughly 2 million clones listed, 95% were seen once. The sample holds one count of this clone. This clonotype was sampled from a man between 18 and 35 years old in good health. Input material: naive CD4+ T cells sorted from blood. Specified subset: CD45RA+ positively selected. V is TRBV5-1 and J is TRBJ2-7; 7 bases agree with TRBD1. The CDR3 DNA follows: TGCGCCAGCACCGAATCCACAGGGGACGAGCAGTACTTC. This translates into CASTESTGDEQYF.